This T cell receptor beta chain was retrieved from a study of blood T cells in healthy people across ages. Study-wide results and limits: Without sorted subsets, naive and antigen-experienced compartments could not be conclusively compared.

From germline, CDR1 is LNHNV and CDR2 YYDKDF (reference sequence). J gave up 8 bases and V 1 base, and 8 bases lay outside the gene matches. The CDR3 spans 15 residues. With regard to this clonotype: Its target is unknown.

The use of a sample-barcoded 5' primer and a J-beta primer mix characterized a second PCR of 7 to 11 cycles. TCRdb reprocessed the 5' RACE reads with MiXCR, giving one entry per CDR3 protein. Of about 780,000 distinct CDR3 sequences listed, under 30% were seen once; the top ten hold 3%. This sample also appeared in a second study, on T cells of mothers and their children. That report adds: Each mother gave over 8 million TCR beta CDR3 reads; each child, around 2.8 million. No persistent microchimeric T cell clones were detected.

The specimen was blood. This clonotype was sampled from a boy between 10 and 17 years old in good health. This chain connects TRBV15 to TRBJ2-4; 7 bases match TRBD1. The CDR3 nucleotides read TGTGCCACCAGCAGAGCCTACGACAGGGCGGACATTCAGTACTTC. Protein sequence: CATSRAYDRADIQYF.